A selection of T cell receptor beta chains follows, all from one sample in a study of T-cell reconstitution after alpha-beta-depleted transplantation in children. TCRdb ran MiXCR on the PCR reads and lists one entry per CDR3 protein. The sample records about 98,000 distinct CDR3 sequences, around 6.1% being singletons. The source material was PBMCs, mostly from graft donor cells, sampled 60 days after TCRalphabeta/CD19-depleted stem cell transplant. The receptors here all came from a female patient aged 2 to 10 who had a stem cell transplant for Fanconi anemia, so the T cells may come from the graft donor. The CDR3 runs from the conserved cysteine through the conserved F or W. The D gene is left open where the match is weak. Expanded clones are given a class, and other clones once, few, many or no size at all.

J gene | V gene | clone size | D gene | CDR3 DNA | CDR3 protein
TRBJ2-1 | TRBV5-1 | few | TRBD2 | TGCGCCAGCACCCCTGGACTAGCGGGGGGGAGGGCGTTCTTC | CASTPGLAGGRAFF
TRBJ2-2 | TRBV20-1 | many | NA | TGCAGTGCTAGAGTTGGGGGGAGGCCGAACACCGGGGAGCTGTTTTTT | CSARVGGRPNTGELFF
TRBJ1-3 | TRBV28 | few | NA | TGTGCCAGCAGTTACGCAGGCCTCTCTGGAAACACCATATATTTT | CASSYAGLSGNTIYF
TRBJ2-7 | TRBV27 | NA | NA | TGTGCCAGCAGGGGCATGCATACCTACGAGCAGTACTTC | CASRGMHTYEQYF
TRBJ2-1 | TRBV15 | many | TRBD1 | TGTGCCACCAGCAGAGATTTGGGACAGTACAATGAGCAGTTCTTC | CATSRDLGQYNEQFF
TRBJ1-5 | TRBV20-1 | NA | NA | TGCAGTGCTAGAGTGGTCAATCAGCCCCAGCATTTT | CSARVVNQPQHF
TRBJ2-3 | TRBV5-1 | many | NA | TGCGCCAGCAGCTTGGCCGCGGGGGCCCAACTCGCAGATACGCAGTATTTT | CASSLAAGAQLADTQYF
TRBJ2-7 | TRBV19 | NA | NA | TGTGTCAGTACGCCGGGGGCAGGCGAGCAGTACTTC | CVSTPGAGEQYF
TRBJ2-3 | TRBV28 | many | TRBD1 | TGTGCCACCCGGGGACGGGACAGGGCGGCAGATACGCAGTATTTT | CATRGRDRAADTQYF
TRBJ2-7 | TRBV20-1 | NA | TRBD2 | TGCAGTGCTAGAAAGCGCGGGACTAGCTTTTTTTCCTACGAGCAGTACTTC | CSARKRGTSFFSYEQYF
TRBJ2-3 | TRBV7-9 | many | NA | TGTGCCAGCAGCTTTTCGATACTAGATACGCAGTATTTT | CASSFSILDTQYF
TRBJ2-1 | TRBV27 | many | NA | TGTGCCAGCAGTTTTGGCCCACTATATGAGCAGTTCTTC | CASSFGPLYEQFF
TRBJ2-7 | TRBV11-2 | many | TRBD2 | TGTGCCAGCAGCTTAGTTTCTAGCGGGGATTCAATTTTTTACGAGCAGTACTTC | CASSLVSSGDSIFYEQYF
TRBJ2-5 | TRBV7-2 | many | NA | TGTGCCAGCAGCTTACTTAGGAGAGGCGTGGAGACCCAGTACTTC | CASSLLRRGVETQYF
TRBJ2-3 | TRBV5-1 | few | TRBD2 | TGCGCCAGCAGCTTACCGGGACTAGCGGGGGGAAAAACAGATACGCAGTATTTT | CASSLPGLAGGKTDTQYF
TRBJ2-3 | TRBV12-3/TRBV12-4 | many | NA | TGTGCCAGCAGTTTGGCCAGATTCACAGATACGCAGTATTTT | CASSLARFTDTQYF
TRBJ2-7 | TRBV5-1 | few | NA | TGCGCCAGCAGCTTGGGACTAGGCGAGCAGTACTTC | CASSLGLGEQYF
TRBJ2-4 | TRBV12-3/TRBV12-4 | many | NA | TGTGCCAGCAGCCAGGGGGGGGCCAAAAACATTCAGTACTTC | CASSQGGAKNIQYF
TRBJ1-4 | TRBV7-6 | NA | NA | TGTGCCAGCAGCCTTGGTCCTCTCGAGGGACTGTTTTTT | CASSLGPLEGLFF
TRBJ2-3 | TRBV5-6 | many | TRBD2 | TGTGCCAGCAGCTACCGGGGGGCAGATACGCAGTATTTT | CASSYRGADTQYF
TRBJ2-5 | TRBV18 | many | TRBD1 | TGTGCCAGCTCACCATTCTTCCTGGGGACAGGGGGACCAGAGACCCAGTACTTC | CASSPFFLGTGGPETQYF
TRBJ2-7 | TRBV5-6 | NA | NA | TGTGCCAGCAGCCGAAACTCCTACGAGCAGTACTTC | CASSRNSYEQYF
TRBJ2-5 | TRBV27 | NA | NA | TGTGCCAGCAGTACCGGGACTGGAGGAGAGACCCAGTACTTC | CASSTGTGGETQYF
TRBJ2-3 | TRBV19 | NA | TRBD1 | TGTGCCAGTAGTATAGTAGGGGGCTCTACAGATACGCAGTATTTT | CASSIVGGSTDTQYF
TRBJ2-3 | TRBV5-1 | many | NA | TGCGCCAGCAGCTTGTATGGAGCGAGAAGAGGCACAGATACGCAGTATTTT | CASSLYGARRGTDTQYF
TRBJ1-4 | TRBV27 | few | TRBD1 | TGTGCCAGCAAAAGGGGGCGGGGAAATGAAAAACTGTTTTTT | CASKRGRGNEKLFF
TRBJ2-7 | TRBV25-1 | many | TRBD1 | TGTGCCAGCAGTGAATTGTACAGGGGATACGAGCAGTACTTC | CASSELYRGYEQYF
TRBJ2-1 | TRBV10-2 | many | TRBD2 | TGCGCCACCCTCGGACTAGCGGGAGTTGAGCAGTTCTTC | CATLGLAGVEQFF
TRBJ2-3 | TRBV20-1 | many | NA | TGCAGTGCCACAGCCAGGTATACAGATACGCAGTATTTT | CSATARYTDTQYF
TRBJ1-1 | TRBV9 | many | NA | TGTGCCAGCAGCGCACAGGGATCAAGTAACACTGAAGCTTTCTTT | CASSAQGSSNTEAFF
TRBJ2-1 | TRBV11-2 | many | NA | TGTGCCAGCAGCCCAATAAATGAGCAGTTCTTC | CASSPINEQFF
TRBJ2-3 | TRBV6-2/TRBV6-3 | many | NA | TGTGCCAGCAGGTTTAGTCTGAGCACAGATACGCAGTATTTT | CASRFSLSTDTQYF
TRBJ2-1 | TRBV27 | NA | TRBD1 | TGTGCCAGCAGCCCACTGAAAGGGACAGAGGGGTACAATGAGCAGTTCTTC | CASSPLKGTEGYNEQFF
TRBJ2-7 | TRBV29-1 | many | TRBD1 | TGCAGCGTCGTCCCGGGACAGGGGAGCGAGCAGTACTTC | CSVVPGQGSEQYF
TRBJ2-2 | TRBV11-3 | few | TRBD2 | TGTGCCAGCAGCTTCAGGCCTAGCGGGAACACCGGGGAGCTGTTTTTT | CASSFRPSGNTGELFF
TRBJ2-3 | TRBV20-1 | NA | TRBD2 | TGCAGTGCTAGTTTCAATTCGGGAGGGGGAGTTGATACGCAGTATTTT | CSASFNSGGGVDTQYF
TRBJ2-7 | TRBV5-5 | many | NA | TGTGCCAGCAGCTTGTTTTTCGGGACAACTTACGAGCAGTACTTC | CASSLFFGTTYEQYF
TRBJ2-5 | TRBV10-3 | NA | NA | TGTGCCATCAGTGAGTCGTTAGGAGAGACCCAGTACTTC | CAISESLGETQYF
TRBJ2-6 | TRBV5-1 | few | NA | TGCGCCAGCTCGGGCAGTATCTCTGGGGCCAACGTCCTGACTTTC | CASSGSISGANVLTF
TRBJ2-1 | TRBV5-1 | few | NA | TGCGCCAGCAGCTTGAGCCCCGGAGCGGTCTCCTACAATGAGCAGTTCTTC | CASSLSPGAVSYNEQFF
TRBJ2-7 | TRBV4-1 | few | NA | TGCGCCAGCAGCCGGCAGGGACCGTCTCGGGAGCAGTACTTC | CASSRQGPSREQYF
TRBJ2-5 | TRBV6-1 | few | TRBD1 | TGTGCCAGCAGCCCGAGGACAGGGAAAGAGACCCAGTACTTC | CASSPRTGKETQYF
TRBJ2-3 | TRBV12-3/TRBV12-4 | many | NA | TGTGCCAGCAGCAGATACACAGATACGCAGTATTTT | CASSRYTDTQYF
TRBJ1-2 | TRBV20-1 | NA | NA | TGCAGTGCTACACAGGCCCTAGCTAACTATGGCTACACCTTC | CSATQALANYGYTF
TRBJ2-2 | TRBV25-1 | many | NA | TGTGCCAGCACCAAAGAAGGAGGGTCCGGGGAGCTGTTTTTT | CASTKEGGSGELFF
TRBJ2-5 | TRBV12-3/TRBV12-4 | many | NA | TGTGCCAGCAGTTTCTCCCAAGAGACCCAGTACTTC | CASSFSQETQYF
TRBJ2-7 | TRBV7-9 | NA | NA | TGTGCCAGCAGCTTCGGGGGTTTCGGGGACGAGCAGTACTTC | CASSFGGFGDEQYF
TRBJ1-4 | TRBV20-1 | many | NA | TGCAGTGCTAGAGATCCAAGTTATGAAAAACTGTTTTTT | CSARDPSYEKLFF
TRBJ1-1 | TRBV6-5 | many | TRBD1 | TGTGCCAGCAGTTACTCGGGACAGGGGTTGAGTGAAGCTTTCTTT | CASSYSGQGLSEAFF
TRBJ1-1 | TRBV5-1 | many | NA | TGCGCCAGCAGCTTGGCCACCGGTGCGAACACTGAAGCTTTCTTT | CASSLATGANTEAFF
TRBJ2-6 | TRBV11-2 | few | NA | TGTGCCAGCAGCAACGTCCCGATGACCCTCAGCTCTGGGGCCAACGTCCTGACTTTC | CASSNVPMTLSSGANVLTF
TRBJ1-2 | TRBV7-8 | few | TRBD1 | TGTGCCAGCAGCTTATGGACAGGGGACGGCTACACCTTC | CASSLWTGDGYTF
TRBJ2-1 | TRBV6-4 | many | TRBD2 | TGTGCCAGCAGTGACTCGACTAGCGGGAGCAATGAGCAGTTCTTC | CASSDSTSGSNEQFF
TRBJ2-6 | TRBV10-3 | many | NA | TGTGCCATCAGTGAGAAAATGGGAGCGTTC | CAISEKMGAF
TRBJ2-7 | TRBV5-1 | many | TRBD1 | TGCGCCAGCAGTCGGGACAGAACCTACGAGCAGTACTTC | CASSRDRTYEQYF
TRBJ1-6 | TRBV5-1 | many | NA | TGCGCCAGCAGCGCGACGGTGCGATCGCCTAATTCACCCCTCCACTTT | CASSATVRSPNSPLHF
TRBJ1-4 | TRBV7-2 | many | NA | TGTGCCAGCAGCTTAGGAAGGGCCGGGTGGGAAAAACTGTTTTTT | CASSLGRAGWEKLFF